This record covers a single T cell receptor (beta chain). As yet, its antigen is unknown. This sample stems from a study of shared clonotypes between healthy human individuals. Findings and caveats of the study: The naive CD4 repertoires of several donors were compared, and 5% to 6.5% of clonotypes were shared.

Only in-frame clones appear in the TCRdb table, and some are missing; sequencing was by immunoSEQ multiplex PCR. The sample yields 1.6 million or so clones, around 98.5% seen once. CDR1 and CDR2 from the germline V gene are SGHAT and FQNNGV. This CDR3 contains 13 residues. V lost 1 base, J lost 3 bases, and 7 bases lay in between. This chain links TRBV11-2 with TRBJ2-7; D remains unclear. The sequence was obtained from a man aged 25-45 years in good health. The sample was naive CD4+ T cells sorted from blood. Subset of the sample: CD45RA+ positively selected. In DNA, the CDR3 is TGTGCCAGCAGCTTAGGGGCTAACTACGAGCAGTACTTC. Translated, it gives CASSLGANYEQYF.